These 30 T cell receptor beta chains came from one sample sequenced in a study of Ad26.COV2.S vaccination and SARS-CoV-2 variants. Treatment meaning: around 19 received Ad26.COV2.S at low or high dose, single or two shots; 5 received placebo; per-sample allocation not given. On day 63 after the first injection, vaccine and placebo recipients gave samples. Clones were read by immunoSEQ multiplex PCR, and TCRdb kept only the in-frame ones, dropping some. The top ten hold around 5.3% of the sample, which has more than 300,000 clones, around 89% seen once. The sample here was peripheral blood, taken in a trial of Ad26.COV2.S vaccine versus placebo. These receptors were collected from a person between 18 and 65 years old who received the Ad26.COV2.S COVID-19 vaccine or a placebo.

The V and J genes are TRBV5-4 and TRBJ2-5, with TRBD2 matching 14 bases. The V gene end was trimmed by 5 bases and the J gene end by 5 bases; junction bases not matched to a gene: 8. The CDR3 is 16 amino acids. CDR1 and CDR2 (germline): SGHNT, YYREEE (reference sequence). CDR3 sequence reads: CASRMTSGGAGETQYF. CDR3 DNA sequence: TGTGCCAGCAGAATGACTAGCGGGGGGGCGGGTGAGACCCAGTACTTC. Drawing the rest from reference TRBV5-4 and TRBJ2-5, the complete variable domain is ETGVTQSPTHLIKTRGQQVTLRCSSQSGHNTVSWYQQALGQGPQFIFQYYREEENGRGNFPPRFSGLQFPNYSSELNVNALELDDSALYLCASRMTSGGAGETQYFGPGTRLLVL.

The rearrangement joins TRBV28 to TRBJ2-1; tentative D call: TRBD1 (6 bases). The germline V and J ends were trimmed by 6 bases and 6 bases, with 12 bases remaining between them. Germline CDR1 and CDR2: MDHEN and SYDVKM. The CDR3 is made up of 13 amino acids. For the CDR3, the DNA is TGTGCCAGCAGATGGACAGTATTCAATGAGCAGTTCTTC. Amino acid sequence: CASRWTVFNEQFF.

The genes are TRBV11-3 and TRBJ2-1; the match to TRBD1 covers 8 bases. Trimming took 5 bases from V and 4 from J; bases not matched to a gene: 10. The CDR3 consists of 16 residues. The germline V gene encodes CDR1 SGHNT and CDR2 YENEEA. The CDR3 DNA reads TGTGCCAGCAGCCAGGGGGCCGTCAGGGATTACAATGAGCAGTTCTTC. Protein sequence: CASSQGAVRDYNEQFF.

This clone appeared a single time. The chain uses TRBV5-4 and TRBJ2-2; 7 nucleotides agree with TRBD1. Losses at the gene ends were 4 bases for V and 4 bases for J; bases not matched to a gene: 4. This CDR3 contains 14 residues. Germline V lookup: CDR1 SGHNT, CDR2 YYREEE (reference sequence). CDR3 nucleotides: TGTGCCAGCAGCCTCACAGGGGTCACCGGGGAGCTGTTTTTT. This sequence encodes CASSLTGVTGELFF.

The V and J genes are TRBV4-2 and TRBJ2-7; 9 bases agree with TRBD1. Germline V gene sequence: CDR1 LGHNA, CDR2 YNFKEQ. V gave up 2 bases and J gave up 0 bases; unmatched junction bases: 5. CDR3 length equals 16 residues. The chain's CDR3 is CASSQHRDRVSYEQYF. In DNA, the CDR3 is TGTGCCAGCAGCCAACATCGGGACAGGGTCTCCTACGAGCAGTACTTC.

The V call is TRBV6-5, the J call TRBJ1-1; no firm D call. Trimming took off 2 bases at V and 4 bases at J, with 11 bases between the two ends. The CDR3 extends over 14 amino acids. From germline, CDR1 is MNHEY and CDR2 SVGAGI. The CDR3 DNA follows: TGTGCCAGCAGTTACAAGGCGGGTGGCACTGAAGCTTTCTTT. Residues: CASSYKAGGTEAFF.

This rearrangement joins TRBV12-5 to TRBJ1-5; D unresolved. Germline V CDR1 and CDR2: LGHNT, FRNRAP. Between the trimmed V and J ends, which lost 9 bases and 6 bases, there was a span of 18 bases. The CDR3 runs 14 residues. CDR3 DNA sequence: TGTGCTAGCGGAACCGGGATTCAGTCTCAGCCCCAGCATTTT. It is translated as CASGTGIQSQPQHF.

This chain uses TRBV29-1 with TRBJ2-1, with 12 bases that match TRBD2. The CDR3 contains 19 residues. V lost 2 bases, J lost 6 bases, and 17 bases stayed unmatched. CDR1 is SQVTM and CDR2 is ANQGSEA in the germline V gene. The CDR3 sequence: CSVEKGLAGREISGNEQFF. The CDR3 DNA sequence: TGCAGCGTTGAAAAAGGACTAGCGGGAAGAGAAATAAGCGGCAATGAGCAGTTCTTC.

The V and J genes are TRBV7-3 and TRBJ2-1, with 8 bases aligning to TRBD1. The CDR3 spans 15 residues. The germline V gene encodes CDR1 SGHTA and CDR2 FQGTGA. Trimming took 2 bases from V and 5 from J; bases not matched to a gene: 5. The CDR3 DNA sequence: TGTGCCAGCAGCTTAGACAGGGGCGTTAACAATGAGCAGTTCTTC. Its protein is CASSLDRGVNNEQFF.

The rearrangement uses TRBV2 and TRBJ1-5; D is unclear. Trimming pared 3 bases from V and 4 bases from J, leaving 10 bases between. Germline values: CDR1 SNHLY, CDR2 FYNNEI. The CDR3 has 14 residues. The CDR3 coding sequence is TGTGCCAGCAGTGACTACACGAGAAATCAGCCCCAGCATTTT. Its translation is CASSDYTRNQPQHF.

CDR3: CASRTGAASGRTYEQYF. The DNA of the CDR3 is TGTGCCAGCAGAACAGGGGCGGCTAGCGGGAGAACCTACGAGCAGTACTTC. The chain carries TRBV27 and TRBJ2-7, with TRBD2 matching 10 bases. The CDR3 totals 17 residues. V was pared by 6 bases and J by 2 bases, with 13 bases of the junction left unmatched. In germline, CDR1 is MNHEY, CDR2 SMNVEV (reference sequence).

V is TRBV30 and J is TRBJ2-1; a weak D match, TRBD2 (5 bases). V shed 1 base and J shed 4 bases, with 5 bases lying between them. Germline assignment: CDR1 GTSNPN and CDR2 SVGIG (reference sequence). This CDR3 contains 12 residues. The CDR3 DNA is TGTGCCTGGAGTGCGGGGTACAATGAGCAGTTCTTC. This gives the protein CAWSAGYNEQFF.

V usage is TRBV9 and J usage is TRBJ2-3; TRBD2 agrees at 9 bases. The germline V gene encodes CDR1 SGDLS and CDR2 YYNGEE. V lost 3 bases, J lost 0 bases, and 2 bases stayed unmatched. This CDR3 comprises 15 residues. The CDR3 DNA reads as TGTGCCAGCAGCGCCGGACTAGCGAGCACAGATACGCAGTATTTT. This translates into CASSAGLASTDTQYF. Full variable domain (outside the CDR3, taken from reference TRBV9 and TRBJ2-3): DSGVTQTPKHLITATGQRVTLRCSPRSGDLSVYWYQQSLDQGLQFLIQYYNGEERAKGNILERFSAQQFPDLHSELNLSSLELGDSALYFCASSAGLASTDTQYFGPGTRLTVL.

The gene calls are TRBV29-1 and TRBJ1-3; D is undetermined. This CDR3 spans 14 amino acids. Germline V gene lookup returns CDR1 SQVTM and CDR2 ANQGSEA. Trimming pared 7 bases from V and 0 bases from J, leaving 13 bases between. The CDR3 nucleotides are TGCAGCGCCCTAGGAGGCTTCTCTGGAAACACCATATATTTT. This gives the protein CSALGGFSGNTIYF.

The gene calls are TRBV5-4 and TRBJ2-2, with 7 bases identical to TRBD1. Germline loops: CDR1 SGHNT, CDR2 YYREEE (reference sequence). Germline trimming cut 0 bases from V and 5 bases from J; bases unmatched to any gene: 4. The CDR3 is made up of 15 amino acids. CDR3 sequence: CASSLGQGVTGELFF. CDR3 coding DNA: TGTGCCAGCAGCTTGGGGCAGGGGGTGACCGGGGAGCTGTTTTTT.

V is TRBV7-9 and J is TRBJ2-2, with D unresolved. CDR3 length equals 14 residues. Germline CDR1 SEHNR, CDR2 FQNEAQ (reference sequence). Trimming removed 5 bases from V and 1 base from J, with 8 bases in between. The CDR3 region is CASSQDGNTGELFF. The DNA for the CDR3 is TGTGCCAGCAGCCAGGACGGGAACACCGGGGAGCTGTTTTTT.

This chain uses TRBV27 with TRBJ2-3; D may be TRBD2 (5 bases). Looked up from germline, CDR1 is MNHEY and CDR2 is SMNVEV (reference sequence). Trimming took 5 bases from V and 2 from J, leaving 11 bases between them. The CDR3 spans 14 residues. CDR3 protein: CASSPPGSTDTQYF. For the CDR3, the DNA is TGTGCCAGCAGTCCCCCGGGATCCACAGATACGCAGTATTTT.

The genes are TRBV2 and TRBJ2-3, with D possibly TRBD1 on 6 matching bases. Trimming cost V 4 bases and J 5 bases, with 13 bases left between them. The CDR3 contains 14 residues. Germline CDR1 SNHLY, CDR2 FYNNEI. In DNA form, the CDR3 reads TGTGCCAGCAGTGCGGACAGTGAGGTAGATACGCAGTATTTT. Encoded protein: CASSADSEVDTQYF.

The DNA of the CDR3 is TGTGCCAGCAGCTTGGAGGGCAGGGCCCCCCTTGAAGCTTTCTTT. It translates to CASSLEGRAPLEAFF. The V call is TRBV5-5, the J call TRBJ1-1, with D perhaps matching TRBD1 (5 bases). V was trimmed by 0 bases and J by 7 bases, leaving 16 bases between them. Germline lookup yields CDR1 SGHKS and CDR2 YYEKEE (reference sequence). The CDR3 contains 15 residues. Full variable domain (remainder filled in from reference TRBV5-5 and TRBJ1-1): DAGVTQSPTHLIKTRGQQVTLRCSPISGHKSVSWYQQVLGQGPQFIFQYYEKEERGRGNFPDRFSARQFPNYSSELNVNALLLGDSALYLCASSLEGRAPLEAFFGQGTRLTVV.

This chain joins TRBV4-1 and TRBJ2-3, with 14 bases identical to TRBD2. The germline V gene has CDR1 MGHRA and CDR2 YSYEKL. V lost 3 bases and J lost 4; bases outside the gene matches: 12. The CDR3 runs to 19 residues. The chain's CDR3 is CASSQGTSGSLGGSDTQYF. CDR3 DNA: TGCGCCAGCAGCCAGGGGACTAGCGGGAGTTTGGGGGGATCAGATACGCAGTATTTT.

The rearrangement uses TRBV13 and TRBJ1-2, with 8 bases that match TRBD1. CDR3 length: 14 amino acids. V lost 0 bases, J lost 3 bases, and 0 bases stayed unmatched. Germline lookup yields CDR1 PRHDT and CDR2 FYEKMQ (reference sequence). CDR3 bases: TGTGCCAGCAGCTTAGGGGACAGGGACTATGGCTACACCTTC. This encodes CASSLGDRDYGYTF.

The CDR3 DNA reads TGTGCCAGCAGCTTACGATTCGGGACAGGGTCTGGAAACACCATATATTTT. Translated: CASSLRFGTGSGNTIYF. The genes are TRBV13 and TRBJ1-3, with 9 bases that match TRBD1. Unmatched junction bases numbered 6, after V lost 2 bases and J lost 1 base. Germline values: CDR1 PRHDT, CDR2 FYEKMQ (reference sequence). The CDR3 has 17 amino acids.

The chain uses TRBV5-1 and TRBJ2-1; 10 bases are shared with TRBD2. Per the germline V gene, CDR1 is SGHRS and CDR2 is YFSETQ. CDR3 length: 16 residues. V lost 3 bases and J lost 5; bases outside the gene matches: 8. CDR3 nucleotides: TGCGCCAGCAGCTCCCAACTAGCGGGACGTAACAATGAGCAGTTCTTC. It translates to CASSSQLAGRNNEQFF.

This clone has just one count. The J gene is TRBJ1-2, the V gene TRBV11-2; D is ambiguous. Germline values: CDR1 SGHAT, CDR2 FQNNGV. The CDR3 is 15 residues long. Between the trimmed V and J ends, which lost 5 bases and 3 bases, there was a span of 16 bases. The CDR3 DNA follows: TGTGCCAGCAGCCAAGGATCCCGGACCCACTATGGCTACACCTTC. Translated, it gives CASSQGSRTHYGYTF.

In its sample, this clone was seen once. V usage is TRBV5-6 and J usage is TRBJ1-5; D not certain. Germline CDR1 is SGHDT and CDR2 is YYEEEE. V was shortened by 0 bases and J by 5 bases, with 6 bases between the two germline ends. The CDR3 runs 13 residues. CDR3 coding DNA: TGTGCCAGCAGCTTGGCCGGATATCAGCCCCAGCATTTT. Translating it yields CASSLAGYQPQHF.

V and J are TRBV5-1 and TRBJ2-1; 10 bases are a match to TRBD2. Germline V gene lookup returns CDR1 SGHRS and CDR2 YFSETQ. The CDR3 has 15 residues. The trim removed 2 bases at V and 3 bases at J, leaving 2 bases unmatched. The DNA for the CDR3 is TGCGCCAGCAGCTTAGGGACTAGCGACTACAATGAGCAGTTCTTC. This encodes CASSLGTSDYNEQFF.

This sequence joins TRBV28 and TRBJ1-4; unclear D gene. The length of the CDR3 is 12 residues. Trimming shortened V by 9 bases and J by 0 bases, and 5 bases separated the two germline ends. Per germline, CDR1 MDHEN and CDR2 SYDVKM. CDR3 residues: CASETTNEKLFF. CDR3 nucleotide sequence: TGTGCCAGTGAGACAACTAATGAAAAACTGTTTTTT.

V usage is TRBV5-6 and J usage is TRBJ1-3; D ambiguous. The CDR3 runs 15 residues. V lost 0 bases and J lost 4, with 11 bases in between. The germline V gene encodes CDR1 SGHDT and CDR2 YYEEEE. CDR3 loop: CASSLGRRVGNTIYF. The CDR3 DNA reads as TGTGCCAGCAGCTTGGGTCGCAGAGTAGGAAACACCATATATTTT.

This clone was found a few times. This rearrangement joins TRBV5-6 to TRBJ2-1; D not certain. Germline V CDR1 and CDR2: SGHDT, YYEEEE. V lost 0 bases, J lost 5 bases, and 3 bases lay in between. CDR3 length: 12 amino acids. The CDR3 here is CASSLVDNEQFF. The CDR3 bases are TGTGCCAGCAGCTTGGTCGACAATGAGCAGTTCTTC. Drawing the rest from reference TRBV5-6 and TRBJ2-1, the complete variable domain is DAGVTQSPTHLIKTRGQQVTLRCSPKSGHDTVSWYQQALGQGPQFIFQYYEEEERQRGNFPDRFSGHQFPNYSSELNVNALLLGDSALYLCASSLVDNEQFFGPGTRLTVL.

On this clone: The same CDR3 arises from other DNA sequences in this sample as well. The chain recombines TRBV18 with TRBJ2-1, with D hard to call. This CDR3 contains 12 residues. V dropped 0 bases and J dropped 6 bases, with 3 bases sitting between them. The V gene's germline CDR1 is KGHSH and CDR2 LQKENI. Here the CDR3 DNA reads TGTGCCAGCTCACCACCGGGCAATGAGCAGTTCTTC. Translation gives CASSPPGNEQFF.